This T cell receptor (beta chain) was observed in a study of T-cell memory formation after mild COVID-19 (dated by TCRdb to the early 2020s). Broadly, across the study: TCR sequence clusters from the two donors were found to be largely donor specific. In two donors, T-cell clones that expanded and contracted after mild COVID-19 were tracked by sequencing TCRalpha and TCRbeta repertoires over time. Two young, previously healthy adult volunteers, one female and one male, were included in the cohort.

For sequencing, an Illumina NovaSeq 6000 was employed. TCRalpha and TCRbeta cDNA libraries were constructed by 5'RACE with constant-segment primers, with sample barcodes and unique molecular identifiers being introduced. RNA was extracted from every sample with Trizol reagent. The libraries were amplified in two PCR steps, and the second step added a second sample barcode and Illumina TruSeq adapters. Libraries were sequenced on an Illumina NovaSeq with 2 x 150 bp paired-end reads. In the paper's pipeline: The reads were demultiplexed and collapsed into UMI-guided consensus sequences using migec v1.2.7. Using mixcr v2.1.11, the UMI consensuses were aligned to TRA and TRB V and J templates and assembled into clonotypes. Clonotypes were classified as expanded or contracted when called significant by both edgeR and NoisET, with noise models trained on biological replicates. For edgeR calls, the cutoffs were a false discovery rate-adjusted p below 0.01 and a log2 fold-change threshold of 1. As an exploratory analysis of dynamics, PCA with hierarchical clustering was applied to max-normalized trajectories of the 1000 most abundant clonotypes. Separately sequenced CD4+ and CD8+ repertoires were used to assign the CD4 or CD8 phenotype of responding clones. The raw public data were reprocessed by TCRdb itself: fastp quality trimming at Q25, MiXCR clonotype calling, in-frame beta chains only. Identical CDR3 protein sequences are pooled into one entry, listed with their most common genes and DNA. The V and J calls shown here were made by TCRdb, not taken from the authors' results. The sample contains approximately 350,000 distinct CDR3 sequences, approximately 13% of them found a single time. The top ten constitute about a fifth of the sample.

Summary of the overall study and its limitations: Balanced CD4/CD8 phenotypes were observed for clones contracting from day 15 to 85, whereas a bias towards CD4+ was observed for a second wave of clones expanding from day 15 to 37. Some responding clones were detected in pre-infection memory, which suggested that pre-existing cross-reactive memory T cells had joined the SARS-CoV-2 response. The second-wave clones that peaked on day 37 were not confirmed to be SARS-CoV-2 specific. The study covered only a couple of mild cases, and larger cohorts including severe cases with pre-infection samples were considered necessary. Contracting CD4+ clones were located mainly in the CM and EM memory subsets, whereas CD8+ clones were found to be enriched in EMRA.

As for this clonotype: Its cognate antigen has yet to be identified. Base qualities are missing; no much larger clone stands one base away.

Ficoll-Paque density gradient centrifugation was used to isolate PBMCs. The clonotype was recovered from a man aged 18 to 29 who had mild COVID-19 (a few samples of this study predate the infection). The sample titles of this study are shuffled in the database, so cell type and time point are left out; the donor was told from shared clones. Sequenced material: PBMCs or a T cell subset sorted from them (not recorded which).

The CDR3: CSARAWGYGETQYF. The DNA reads TGCAGTGCTAGAGCCTGGGGTTATGGAGAGACCCAGTACTTC. The rearranged segments are TRBV20-1 and TRBJ2-5, with the D gene not confidently named. Spanning cysteine to phenylalanine, the CDR3 consists of 14 amino acids. CDR3 DNA is the only sequence kept; it has 42 bases, read in frame from the first base. According to the germline V gene (reference sequence), CDR1 reads DFQATT and CDR2 reads SNEGSKA. V is reduced by 1 base and J by 4 bases, leaving a spacing of 13 bases between them.